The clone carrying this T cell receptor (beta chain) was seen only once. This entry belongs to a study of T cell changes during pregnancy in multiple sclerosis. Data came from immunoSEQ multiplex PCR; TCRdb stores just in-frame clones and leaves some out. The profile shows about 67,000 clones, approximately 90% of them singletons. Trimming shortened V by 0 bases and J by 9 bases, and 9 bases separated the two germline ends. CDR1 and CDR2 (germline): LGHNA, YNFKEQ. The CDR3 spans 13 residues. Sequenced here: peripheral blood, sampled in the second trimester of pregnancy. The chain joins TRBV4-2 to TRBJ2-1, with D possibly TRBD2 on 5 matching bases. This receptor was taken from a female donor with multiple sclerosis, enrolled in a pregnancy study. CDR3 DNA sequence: TGTGCCAGCAGCCAAGAGGGAGAAACTGAGCAGTTCTTC. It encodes CASSQEGETEQFF.